This TCR beta chain was profiled in a study of blood T cell repertoires in COVID-19. On the study more broadly: From the United States, Italy and Spain came samples of acute and convalescent COVID-19. Sources were T cells, B-cell-depleted T cells, or PBMCs; the material itself was cDNA or gDNA.

Method: immunoSEQ multiplex PCR; TCRdb's copy keeps in-frame clones and lacks some. The repertoire holds approximately 150,000 clones, with around 81% as singletons. V gave up 0 bases and J gave up 6 bases; unmatched junction bases: 5. Germline CDR1 is SGHTA and CDR2 is FQGNSA. CDR3 length equals 15 residues. This rearrangement joins TRBV7-2 to TRBJ1-5; 7 bases align to TRBD1. Sequenced input: peripheral blood. This receptor was taken from a woman aged 45-65 years with acute or convalescent COVID-19. The CDR3: CASSLAYRGAQPQHF. For the CDR3, the DNA is TGTGCCAGCAGCTTAGCCTACAGGGGCGCTCAGCCCCAGCATTTT.